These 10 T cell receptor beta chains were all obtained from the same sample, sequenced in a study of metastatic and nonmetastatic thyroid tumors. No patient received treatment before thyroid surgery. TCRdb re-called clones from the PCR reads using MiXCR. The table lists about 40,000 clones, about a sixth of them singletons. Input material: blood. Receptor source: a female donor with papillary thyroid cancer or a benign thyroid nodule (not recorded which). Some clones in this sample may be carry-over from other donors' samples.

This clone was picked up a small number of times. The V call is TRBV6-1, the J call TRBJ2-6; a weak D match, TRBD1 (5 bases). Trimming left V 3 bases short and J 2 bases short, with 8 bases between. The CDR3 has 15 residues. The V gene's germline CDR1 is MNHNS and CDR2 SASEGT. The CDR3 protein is CASSELGAGANVLTF. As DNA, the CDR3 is TGTGCCAGCAGTGAGTTAGGGGCTGGGGCCAACGTCCTGACTTTC.

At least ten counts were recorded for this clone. CDR3 DNA sequence: TGTGCCAGCAGATACGGAGGCGGATACGAGCAGTACTTC. Its translation: CASRYGGGYEQYF. The chain couples TRBV28 to TRBJ2-7; tentative D call: TRBD2 (5 bases). CDR3 length equals 13 residues. V was cut by 6 bases and J by 4 bases, with 13 bases left in between. Germline V gene lookup returns CDR1 MDHEN and CDR2 SYDVKM.

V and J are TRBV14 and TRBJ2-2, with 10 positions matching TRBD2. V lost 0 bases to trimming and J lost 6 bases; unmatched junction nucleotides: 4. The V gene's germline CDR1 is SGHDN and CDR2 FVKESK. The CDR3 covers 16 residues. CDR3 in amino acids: CASSQDAGLASGELFF. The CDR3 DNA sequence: TGTGCCAGCAGCCAAGATGCGGGACTAGCGTCCGGGGAGCTGTTTTTT.

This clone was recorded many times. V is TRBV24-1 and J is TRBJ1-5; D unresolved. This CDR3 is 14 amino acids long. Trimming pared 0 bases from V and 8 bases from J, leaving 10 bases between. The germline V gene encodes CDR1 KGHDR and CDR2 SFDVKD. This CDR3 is CATSDLTGREPQHF. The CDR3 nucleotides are TGTGCCACCAGTGATTTGACGGGGAGAGAGCCCCAGCATTTT.

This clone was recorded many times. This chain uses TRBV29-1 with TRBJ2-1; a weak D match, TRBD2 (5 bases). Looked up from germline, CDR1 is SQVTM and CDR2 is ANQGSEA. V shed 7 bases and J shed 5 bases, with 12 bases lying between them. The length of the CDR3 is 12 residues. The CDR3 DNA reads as TGCAGCGCCGGGGTGCTGGACAATGAGCAGTTCTTC. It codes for CSAGVLDNEQFF.

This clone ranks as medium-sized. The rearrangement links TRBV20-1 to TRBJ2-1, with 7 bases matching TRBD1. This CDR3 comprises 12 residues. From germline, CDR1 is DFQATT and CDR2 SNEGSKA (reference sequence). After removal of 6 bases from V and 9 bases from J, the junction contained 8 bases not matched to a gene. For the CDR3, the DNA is TGCAGTGCCGTAGACAGGGCCGGTGAGCAGTTCTTC. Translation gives CSAVDRAGEQFF.

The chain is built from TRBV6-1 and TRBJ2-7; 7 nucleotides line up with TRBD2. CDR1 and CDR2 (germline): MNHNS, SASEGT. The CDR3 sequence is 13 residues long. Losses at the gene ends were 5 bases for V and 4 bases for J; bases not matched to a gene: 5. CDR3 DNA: TGTGCCAGCAGTCGGACTAGTCGGTACGAGCAGTACTTC. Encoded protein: CASSRTSRYEQYF.

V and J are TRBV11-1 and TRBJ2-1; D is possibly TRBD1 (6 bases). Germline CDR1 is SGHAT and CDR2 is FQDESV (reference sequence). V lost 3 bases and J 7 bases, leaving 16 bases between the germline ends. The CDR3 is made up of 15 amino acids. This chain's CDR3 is CASSFFDRRRNEQFF. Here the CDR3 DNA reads TGTGCCAGCAGCTTTTTTGACAGGCGGCGTAATGAGCAGTTCTTC.

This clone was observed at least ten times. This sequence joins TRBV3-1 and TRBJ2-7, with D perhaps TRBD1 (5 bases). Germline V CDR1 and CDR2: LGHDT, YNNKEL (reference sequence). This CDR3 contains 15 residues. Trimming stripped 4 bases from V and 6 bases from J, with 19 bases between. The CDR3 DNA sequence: TGTGCCAGCAGCCGAGGACACAACGGAGTAGCCGAGCAGTACTTC. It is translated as CASSRGHNGVAEQYF.

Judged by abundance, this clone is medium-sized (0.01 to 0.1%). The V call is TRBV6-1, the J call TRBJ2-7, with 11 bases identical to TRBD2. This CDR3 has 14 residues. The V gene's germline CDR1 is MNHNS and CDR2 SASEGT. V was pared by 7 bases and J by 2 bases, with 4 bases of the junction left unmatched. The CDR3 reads CASTKTSGAYEQYF. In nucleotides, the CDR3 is TGTGCCAGCACCAAGACTAGCGGGGCCTACGAGCAGTACTTC.